Below, 2 T cell receptor beta chains from the same sample are listed, as sequenced in a study of CD8+ T cells in alopecia areata. TCR sequencing used cDNA made by reverse transcription of extracted RNA. The data were produced by immunoSEQ multiplex PCR, yet TCRdb's version contains in-frame clones alone and is incomplete. This sample has around 140,000 clones, with 45% to 60% found just once. The material was CD4+ T cells sorted from blood, obtained at week 0. These receptors were obtained from a human donor with alopecia areata.

The chain joins TRBV5-1 to TRBJ2-6; 9 bases are a match to TRBD1. The germline V gene encodes CDR1 SGHRS and CDR2 YFSETQ. J gave up 0 bases and V 3 bases, and 4 bases lay outside the gene matches. The CDR3 is made up of 17 amino acids. The CDR3, as DNA: TGCGCCAGCAGCTCGGACAGGGGAGTCTCTGGGGCCAACGTCCTGACTTTC. Translated: CASSSDRGVSGANVLTF. Complete variable domain (other parts from reference TRBV5-1 and TRBJ2-6): KAGVTQTPRYLIKTRGQQVTLSCSPISGHRSVSWYQQTPGQGLQFLFEYFSETQRNKGNFPGRFSGRQFSNSRSEMNVSTLELGDSALYLCASSSDRGVSGANVLTFGAGSRLTVL.

The table lists this clone with a few counts. The chain uses TRBV4-1 and TRBJ2-3; 11 bases map to TRBD2. J was trimmed by 6 bases and V by 1 base; bases with no gene match: 9. Per the germline V gene, CDR1 is MGHRA and CDR2 is YSYEKL. The CDR3 extends over 17 amino acids. The CDR3 coding sequence is TGCGCCAGCAGCCAAGGTTTACTAGCGGGAGTCCTGGATACGCAGTATTTT. Its protein is CASSQGLLAGVLDTQYF.